This is a list of T cell receptor beta chains from one sample in a study of T-cell memory formation after mild COVID-19. TCRdb used MiXCR to reprocess the 5' RACE reads, holding one entry per CDR3 protein. The sample records fewer than 400,000 distinct CDR3 sequences, 10% to 15% being singletons. The sample comprised PBMCs or a T cell subset sorted from them (not recorded which). All receptors come from a man younger than 35 who had mild COVID-19 (a few samples of this study predate the infection). Cell type and time point are not known. Each CDR3 is given with its conserved first and last residue. Fields, in order: clone size, V gene, D gene, J gene, CDR3 protein, CDR3 DNA. A D gene is named only where the DNA matches it firmly. Clone size is given for some rows only: seen once, a few or many times, or a class if the clone is expanded.

>few|TRBV4-1|-|TRBJ2-3
CASSQVDGTDTQYF
TGCGCCAGCAGCCAAGTGGATGGCACAGATACGCAGTATTTT
>-|TRBV29-1|TRBD2|TRBJ2-3
CSGGLAGASTDTQYF
TGCAGCGGCGGACTAGCGGGGGCCTCCACAGATACGCAGTATTTT
>few|TRBV3-1|TRBD1|TRBJ1-2
CASSQEFGTGPDGYTF
TGTGCCAGCAGCCAAGAATTTGGGACAGGGCCGGATGGCTACACCTTC
>few|TRBV5-1|-|TRBJ2-7
CASSLAKGGSYEQYF
TGCGCCAGCAGCTTGGCCAAGGGGGGGTCCTACGAGCAGTACTTC
>few|TRBV29-1|TRBD1|TRBJ2-4
CSGGQGTNIQYF
TGCAGCGGGGGACAGGGCACAAACATTCAGTACTTC
>-|TRBV28|-|TRBJ1-2
CASSPQKGSYTF
TGTGCCAGCAGTCCTCAGAAGGGGAGCTACACCTTC
>-|TRBV4-2|TRBD2|TRBJ2-1
CASSLRLAGGRDEQFF
TGTGCCAGCAGCCTTCGACTAGCGGGGGGCCGCGATGAGCAGTTCTTC
>-|TRBV7-9|-|TRBJ1-1
CASSSVGKDTEAFF
TGTGCCAGCAGCTCCGTCGGGAAAGACACTGAAGCTTTCTTT
>many|TRBV4-2|TRBD1|TRBJ2-1
CASSPRSGGNGYEQFF
TGTGCCAGCAGCCCCCGGTCAGGGGGCAATGGGTATGAGCAGTTCTTC
>few|TRBV6-2/TRBV6-3|TRBD1|TRBJ2-5
CASSRPRTGERGGTQYF
TGTGCCAGCAGCCGCCCTAGGACAGGGGAAAGAGGGGGGACCCAGTACTTC
>many|TRBV3-1|-|TRBJ1-2
CASSQGQNYGYTF
TGTGCCAGCAGCCAAGGACAGAACTATGGCTACACCTTC
>few|TRBV7-2|-|TRBJ1-2
CASSIGRGDYGYTF
TGTGCCAGCAGTATCGGGCGAGGAGACTATGGCTACACCTTC
>few|TRBV9|-|TRBJ2-3
CASSAEGGTDTQYF
TGTGCCAGCAGCGCCGAGGGGGGCACAGATACGCAGTATTTT
>many|TRBV23-1|-|TRBJ2-4
CASTPGTYRAYIQYF
TGCGCCAGCACCCCGGGCACCTACAGGGCTTACATTCAGTACTTC
>few|TRBV5-1|-|TRBJ1-2
CASSLRTVSSIYTF
TGCGCCAGCAGCTTGCGGACAGTCTCTTCCATCTACACCTTC
>many|TRBV15|-|TRBJ2-3
CATSVGHPDTQYF
TGTGCCACCAGCGTAGGACACCCAGATACGCAGTATTTT
>few|TRBV19|-|TRBJ1-5
CASSIYLGVVHQPQHF
TGTGCCAGTAGTATTTATCTGGGGGTAGTGCATCAGCCCCAGCATTTT
>many|TRBV29-1|-|TRBJ2-3
CSVVRRGTDTQYF
TGCAGCGTTGTCCGGCGGGGCACAGATACGCAGTATTTT
>many|TRBV12-3/TRBV12-4|TRBD1|TRBJ1-6
CASRDAGQPNSPLHF
TGTGCCAGCAGGGACGCGGGACAGCCAAATTCACCCCTCCACTTT
>few|TRBV5-1|TRBD1|TRBJ2-6
CASSLGQGASGANVLTF
TGCGCCAGCAGCTTAGGACAGGGGGCATCTGGGGCCAACGTCCTGACTTTC
>-|TRBV12-3/TRBV12-4|TRBD1|TRBJ1-2
CASSRVGQAPSSGYTF
TGTGCCAGCAGCCGGGTAGGACAGGCACCGAGTAGTGGCTACACCTTC
>many|TRBV9|-|TRBJ2-1
CASSVDRNEQFF
TGTGCCAGCAGCGTAGACAGAAATGAGCAGTTCTTC
>-|TRBV9|-|TRBJ2-1
CASSTQGSGYNEQFF
TGTGCCAGCAGCACCCAAGGGTCAGGCTACAATGAGCAGTTCTTC
>few|TRBV4-1|-|TRBJ2-5
CASSQGLTGTETQYF
TGCGCCAGCAGCCAAGGCCTTACAGGGACGGAGACCCAGTACTTC
>-|TRBV6-5|-|TRBJ2-5
CASSYSLGSRETQYF
TGTGCCAGCAGTTACTCTCTAGGAAGTAGAGAGACCCAGTACTTC
>-|TRBV24-1|-|TRBJ2-3
CATSDHDINGLDTQYF
TGTGCCACCAGTGACCATGACATAAATGGGTTAGATACGCAGTATTTT
>-|TRBV27|TRBD1|TRBJ2-7
CASSLSGTEGYEQYF
TGTGCCAGCAGTTTATCCGGGACAGAAGGCTACGAGCAGTACTTC
>few|TRBV28|-|TRBJ2-1
CASSGIREQFF
TGTGCCAGCAGTGGGATAAGGGAGCAGTTCTTC